This T cell receptor (beta chain) derives from a study of cytomegalovirus exposure and HLA in healthy donors. Trimming pared 4 bases from V and 4 bases from J, leaving 9 bases between. CDR1 SGHRS and CDR2 YFSETQ come from the germline V gene. The CDR3 is 13 amino acids. On this clone: As yet, its antigen is unknown.

PCR used 60 Vbeta primers and 13 Jbeta primers. Authors' analysis steps: Some 9.9 million of about 88 million unique TCR beta chains were shared, per a later count. Profiled with immunoSEQ multiplex PCR; TCRdb holds only in-frame clones, not every one. For V, J and clone size, that table is used; D and trimming come from the DNA. This table has some 90,000 clones, approximately 79% appearing once. Overall study results and limits: The study recorded 164 TCR beta chains that were cytomegalovirus-associated.

The sequenced sample was PBMCs. The sequence came from a man aged 30 to 45 in good health and CMV-seronegative. V gene TRBV5-1 combines with J gene TRBJ2-1, with D possibly being TRBD2 (6 bases). CDR3 DNA sequence: TGCGCCAGCAGCGCCGGGGGTTACAATGAGCAGTTCTTC. Protein product: CASSAGGYNEQFF. The full variable domain, rest sourced from reference TRBV5-1 and TRBJ2-1, is KAGVTQTPRYLIKTRGQQVTLSCSPISGHRSVSWYQQTPGQGLQFLFEYFSETQRNKGNFPGRFSGRQFSNSRSEMNVSTLELGDSALYLCASSAGGYNEQFFGPGTRLTVL.